This record looks at one T cell receptor (beta chain) sequence and its context. The clone's antigen remains unknown. No much larger clonotype is one base removed from it; base qualities were not supplied. The data were obtained in a study of CD8+ T cells in alopecia areata (dated by TCRdb to 2016 to 2019). Study-wide context: The treated patients, all with moderate-to-severe alopecia areata, were enrolled in an open-label pilot trial of oral tofacitinib given at 5 to 10 mg twice daily. Patients stayed on tofacitinib for 6 to 18 months and then had 6 months of follow-up off drug so that delayed response and recurrence could be assessed. Patients on tofacitinib were biopsied at baseline and after 4 and 24 weeks of treatment, and several of the patients also had a later scalp biopsy. Scalp clonality was compared across normal scalp (n=4), patchy alopecia areata scalp (n=8), and alopecia totalis/universalis scalp (n=8). Amplification of TCRbeta CDR3 regions was done by immunoSEQ multiplex PCR using 35 Vbeta forward primers and 13 Jbeta reverse primers. To study T cell clonal expansion in alopecia areata, the researchers applied high-throughput TCRbeta sequencing to both the C3H/HeJ mouse model and human patients. Scalp tissue and sorted CD4+ and CD8+ peripheral blood T cells from patchy and totalis/universalis alopecia areata patients and from healthy controls were covered by human TCRbeta sequencing. RNA came from the PAXgene miRNA kit for fixed scalp, the miRNeasy kit for PBMCs, and the RNeasy kit for mouse skin.

As encoded in the germline V gene (reference sequence), CDR1 is SEHNR while CDR2 is FQNEAQ. A distance of 14 bases separates the germline ends of V and J, which lose 4 bases and 10 bases respectively. The CDR3, cysteine through phenylalanine, is 14 amino acids long. This entry keeps only the CDR3 DNA: 42 bases, framed from base 1. This specimen's time point label, interpreted: baseline before oral tofacitinib. Peripheral blood and lesional scalp punch biopsies were obtained from patients with alopecia areata. PBMCs were separated by density centrifugation and stained for CD3, CD4 and CD8, after which CD4+ and CD8+ T cells were sorted on a FACSAria. Overall study results and their limits: Higher clonality and more expanded CD8+ clones were observed in lesional scalp than in normal scalp, particularly in alopecia totalis/universalis, a finding suggestive of antigenic drive. Unlike mouse skin, where gammadelta T cells dominate, normal human skin contains resident alphabeta T cells that get sequenced too, which complicates analysis of the scalp TCR repertoire. TCR sequences shared between patients were less clear than in mice, possibly partly because of HLA diversity in the patient population.

Libraries came from the immunoSEQ multiplex PCR assay. For TCR sequencing, RNA was extracted from every sample and reverse transcribed into cDNA to serve as template. First-strand cDNA was synthesized with SuperScript III using a 2:1 mix of oligo-dT and random hexamers. A synthetic immune receptor repertoire was used to gauge amplification bias, and whatever bias remained was removed computationally. The original pipeline was this. Raw reads were preprocessed to remove errors, and CDR3 was defined by IMGT conventions from the conserved cysteine to phenylalanine. Clonality was computed by normalizing Shannon entropy by log2 of the number of productive unique TCRs and subtracting the result from 1. Scalp TCRbeta sequences were cross-referenced with sorted blood CD4 and CD8 repertoires so that the CD4 or CD8 identity of scalp clones could be inferred. TCRdb provides this immuneACCESS table in a form limited to in-frame rearrangements. Some clones are lacking; in checked studies, under half of them reflect an unresolved V gene, and why the rest are absent is not known. D and trimming come from the DNA, and the V and J calls and clone size come from that table. The sample profile shows about 200,000 clones; 50% to 70% of them were found once. Of the sample, around 0.46% falls within the top ten clones.

This specimen consisted of CD4+ T cells sorted from blood, obtained at week 0. The sequence was collected from a human donor with alopecia areata. The rearranged chain carries TRBV7-9 and TRBJ1-6; 5 matching bases give a weak D call of TRBD1. The DNA sequence is TGTGCCAGCAGCTCACCGGGGGTTCTATCACCCCTCCACTTT. It encodes CASSSPGVLSPLHF.